This T cell receptor beta chain was profiled in a study of blood T cell repertoires in COVID-19. As for the study in general: Samples taken during acute and convalescent COVID-19 were collected in the United States, Italy and Spain. PBMCs, B-cell-depleted T cells, or T cells were the source of the cDNA or gDNA that made up the material.

In its sample, this clone was seen a few times. TCRdb's copy holds only in-frame clones and misses some; the assay was immunoSEQ multiplex PCR. This table has about 240,000 clones, around nine tenths appearing once. The CDR3 sequence is 15 residues long. V was pared by 4 bases and J by 0 bases, with 3 bases of the junction left unmatched. CDR1 and CDR2 from the germline V gene are SNHLY and FYNNEI. This sequence joins TRBV2 and TRBJ2-7; 10 nucleotides match TRBD2. Sequencing used peripheral blood. The TCR comes from a man younger than 40 with COVID-19, enrolled during active disease. The CDR3 sequence is CASSGLAGYSYEQYF. CDR3 in DNA: TGTGCCAGCAGTGGACTAGCGGGTTACTCCTACGAGCAGTACTTC. The entire variable domain, with the rest obtained from reference TRBV2 and TRBJ2-7, is as follows: EPEVTQTPSHQVTQMGQEVILRCVPISNHLYFYWYRQILGQKVEFLVSFYNNEISEKSEIFDDQFSVERPDGSNFTLKIRSTKLEDSAMYFCASSGLAGYSYEQYFGPGTRLTVT.